This TCR beta chain came from a study of blood T cells in healthy people across ages. This clonotype was detected only a few times. The second PCR ran about 6 to 12 cycles with a sample-barcoded 5' primer and J-beta primers. TCRdb reprocessed the 5' RACE reads with MiXCR, giving one entry per CDR3 protein. Of about 640,000 distinct CDR3 sequences in the sample, about 54% were seen once. Germline CDR1 reads MDHEN; CDR2 reads SYDVKM. The CDR3 consists of 15 residues. Trimming took 4 bases from V and 4 from J; bases not matched to a gene: 10. The material sequenced was blood. The chain couples TRBV28 to TRBJ2-7; 7 bases map to TRBD1. The source of this sequence is a man aged 55 to 70 in good health. In nucleotides, the CDR3 is TGTGCCAGCAGTTCGAGACAGGGTTATAGGTACGAGCAGTACTTC. This codes for CASSSRQGYRYEQYF.